The 27 T cell receptor beta chains in this list originate from one sample, sequenced in a study of technical replicates of blood from several donors. The table came from immunoSEQ multiplex PCR; TCRdb's copy has only in-frame clones and leaves some out. The table lists about 85,000 clones, 85% to 95% of them singletons. The sequencing sample was made of T cells isolated from PBMCs. The receptors here all came from a human donor in good health.

The chain carries TRBV28 and TRBJ1-5; 12 nucleotides line up with TRBD1. Germline CDR1 reads MDHEN; CDR2 reads SYDVKM. The CDR3 contains 17 residues. J gave up 6 bases and V 5 bases, and 11 bases lay outside the gene matches. Here the CDR3 DNA reads TGTGCCAGCAGTCCCCTGGGACAGGGGGCCCCCGCTCAGCCCCAGCATTTT. Translation gives CASSPLGQGAPAQPQHF.

The chain is built from TRBV19 and TRBJ1-1, with 8 bases aligning to TRBD1. The CDR3 length is 15 residues. Losses at the gene ends were 4 bases for V and 5 bases for J; bases not matched to a gene: 9. In germline, CDR1 is LNHDA, CDR2 SQIVND (reference sequence). The CDR3 is CASSTGRGLGTEAFF. The CDR3 nucleotides read TGTGCCAGTAGTACTGGCAGGGGGCTGGGGACTGAAGCTTTCTTT.

The chain uses TRBV27 and TRBJ1-1, with D perhaps matching TRBD1 (6 bases). The CDR3 consists of 15 residues. With 1 base removed from V and 1 base from J, the gap between germline ends came to 10 bases. Germline loops: CDR1 MNHEY, CDR2 SMNVEV (reference sequence). CDR3 nucleotides: TGTGCCAGCAGTTTATTGGGGGGGGCGAACACTGAAGCTTTCTTT. It yields the protein CASSLLGGANTEAFF.

The rearrangement uses TRBV7-9 and TRBJ1-2, with 7 bases that match TRBD1. CDR3 size: 14 residues. V lost 7 bases and J lost 4; bases outside the gene matches: 9. Germline CDR1 reads SEHNR; CDR2 reads FQNEAQ (reference sequence). CDR3 DNA sequence: TGTGCCAGCATCGGCGGGACAGCAATCTATGGCTACACCTTC. It is translated as CASIGGTAIYGYTF.

V and J are TRBV27 and TRBJ2-1; TRBD2 matches at 10 bases. The CDR3 has 15 residues. The germline CDR1 and CDR2 sequences are MNHEY and SMNVEV (reference sequence). V gave up 3 bases and J gave up 4 bases; unmatched junction bases: 3. CDR3 nucleotide sequence: TGTGCCAGCAGTTTGGAACTAGCGGGGTACAATGAGCAGTTCTTC. It codes for CASSLELAGYNEQFF.

J is TRBJ1-2 and V is TRBV2, with a weak D call TRBD1 (6 bases). Trimming removed 2 bases at V and 6 bases at J, with 10 bases between. The CDR3 is 13 residues long. The germline CDR1 and CDR2 sequences are SNHLY and FYNNEI. CDR3 amino acids: CASSESRGDGYTF. The CDR3 DNA sequence: TGTGCCAGCAGTGAATCCAGGGGAGATGGCTACACCTTC.

V gene TRBV6-5 combines with J gene TRBJ2-2; TRBD1 agrees at 9 bases. Per germline, CDR1 MNHEY and CDR2 SVGAGI. V was clipped by 6 bases and J by 5 bases; unmatched bases: 7. CDR3 length: 15 amino acids. CDR3 loop: CASRLTGGMTGELFF. CDR3 DNA sequence: TGTGCCAGCAGACTGACAGGGGGTATGACCGGGGAGCTGTTTTTT.

J is TRBJ2-5 and V is TRBV5-1, with 7 bases matching TRBD2. The CDR3 extends over 14 amino acids. J lost 4 bases, V lost 2 bases, and 5 bases had no gene match. From germline, CDR1 is SGHRS and CDR2 YFSETQ. The CDR3 here is CASSFGTIRETQYF. The CDR3 DNA is TGCGCCAGCAGCTTCGGGACTATCCGAGAGACCCAGTACTTC.

The V and J genes are TRBV28 and TRBJ2-7, with 8 positions matching TRBD2. Germline CDR1 MDHEN, CDR2 SYDVKM. The trim removed 6 bases at V and 3 bases at J, leaving 7 bases unmatched. The CDR3 contains 14 residues. CDR3 sequence: CASSLSGERYEQYF. The CDR3 bases are TGTGCCAGCAGCCTTAGCGGGGAACGCTACGAGCAGTACTTC.

V and J are TRBV2 and TRBJ2-7; D possibly corresponds to TRBD1 (7 bases). V lost 6 bases and J lost 0, with 18 bases in between. Germline V gives CDR1 SNHLY, CDR2 FYNNEI. The CDR3 is 16 amino acids. CDR3 sequence: CASRGGGVAVSYEQYF. The CDR3 DNA reads as TGTGCCAGCAGAGGGGGCGGGGTAGCGGTCTCCTACGAGCAGTACTTC.

This rearrangement joins TRBV5-1 to TRBJ2-6; possibly TRBD1 for D (5 bases). The CDR3 has 18 amino acids. Germline V gene lookup returns CDR1 SGHRS and CDR2 YFSETQ. Trimming stripped 1 base from V and 4 bases from J, with 18 bases between. The CDR3 here is CASSLSSWGAEGANVLTF. The CDR3, as DNA: TGCGCCAGCAGCTTGTCTTCTTGGGGCGCGGAGGGGGCCAACGTCCTGACTTTC.

This chain uses TRBV2 with TRBJ2-1; 12 nucleotides match TRBD2. The germline V gene has CDR1 SNHLY and CDR2 FYNNEI. The CDR3 contains 20 residues. Germline trimming cut 7 bases from V and 0 bases from J; bases unmatched to any gene: 16. CDR3 loop: CASKMTWGLAGSSSYNEQFF. Written as DNA, the CDR3 is TGTGCCAGCAAGATGACGTGGGGACTAGCGGGCAGTAGCTCCTACAATGAGCAGTTCTTC. Filled out from reference TRBV2 and TRBJ2-1, the complete variable domain reads EPEVTQTPSHQVTQMGQEVILRCVPISNHLYFYWYRQILGQKVEFLVSFYNNEISEKSEIFDDQFSVERPDGSNFTLKIRSTKLEDSAMYFCASKMTWGLAGSSSYNEQFFGPGTRLTVL.

For the CDR3, the DNA is TGTGCCAGCAGCGTAGAGGGGACAGGGGGCAACTATGGCTACACCTTC. Protein product: CASSVEGTGGNYGYTF. V usage is TRBV9 and J usage is TRBJ1-2, with 12 bases identical to TRBD1. This CDR3 comprises 16 residues. CDR1 and CDR2 from the germline V gene are SGDLS and YYNGEE. Trimming cost V 0 bases and J 2 bases; bases outside gene matches: 2.

The chain couples TRBV7-6 to TRBJ2-5; D might be TRBD1 (6 bases). Germline lookup yields CDR1 SGHVS and CDR2 FNYEAQ. The CDR3 has 14 amino acids. V lost 5 bases to trimming and J lost 1 base, with 11 bases between them. The DNA for the CDR3 is TGTGCCAGCAGCCTAGGCAGGGGCCAAGAGACCCAGTACTTC. This codes for CASSLGRGQETQYF.

This clone has a single count. This CDR3 reads CASSVAGSSYNEQFF. CDR3 bases: TGCGCCAGCAGTGTAGCGGGGAGCTCCTACAATGAGCAGTTCTTC. J is TRBJ2-1 and V is TRBV10-1, with 8 bases identical to TRBD2. With V trimmed by 4 bases and J by 0 bases, 2 bases remained unmatched. The CDR3 runs to 15 residues. Germline V gene data show CDR1 as WNHNN and CDR2 as SYGVQD (reference sequence).

The J gene is TRBJ2-2, the V gene TRBV5-4; 10 nucleotides align to TRBD2. CDR1 and CDR2 (germline): SGHNT, YYREEE (reference sequence). V shed 2 bases and J 7 bases; nucleotides not matched to a gene: 11. The CDR3 has 17 residues. The DNA of the CDR3 is TGTGCCAGCAGCTTCCGGGCTAGCGGGAGCCTAGACGGGGAGCTGTTTTTT. This sequence encodes CASSFRASGSLDGELFF.

In its sample, this clone was seen once. V usage is TRBV9 and J usage is TRBJ2-5, with D hard to call. Germline lookup yields CDR1 SGDLS and CDR2 YYNGEE. The CDR3 loop spans 14 amino acids. Between the trimmed V and J ends, which lost 0 bases and 5 bases, there was a span of 11 bases. This CDR3 reads CASSVAQQAETQYF. The CDR3 nucleotides are TGTGCCAGCAGCGTAGCTCAGCAAGCGGAGACCCAGTACTTC.

On this clone: Mismatch with germline at one junction end may stem from a read error. J is TRBJ2-6 and V is TRBV5-1; 7 bases align to TRBD1. Per the germline V gene, CDR1 is SGHRS and CDR2 is YFSETQ. This CDR3 contains 21 residues. The CDR3 protein is CANSLRTGSAGPLSGANVLTF. For the CDR3, the DNA is TGCGCCAACAGCTTGCGGACAGGTTCTGCGGGTCCCCTCTCTGGGGCCAACGTCCTGACTTTC.

The chain links TRBV19 to TRBJ2-7, with TRBD2 identical over 15 bases. Germline lookup yields CDR1 LNHDA and CDR2 SQIVND (reference sequence). V shed 4 bases, J shed 3 bases, and the junction held 4 bases outside the gene matches. CDR3 length: 16 amino acids. CDR3 sequence: CASSTGTSGRLYEQYF. Written as DNA, the CDR3 is TGTGCCAGTAGTACCGGGACTAGCGGGAGGCTCTACGAGCAGTACTTC.

DNA for the CDR3: TGTGCCTGGAGGATCGGTGGGGGGGCCACCTTCTTAGATACGCAGTATTTT. It specifies CAWRIGGGATFLDTQYF. The chain is built from TRBV30 and TRBJ2-3, with D tentatively TRBD2 (7 bases). This CDR3 comprises 17 residues. Germline CDR1 and CDR2: GTSNPN and SVGIG (reference sequence). Trimming stripped 3 bases from V and 5 bases from J, with 24 bases between.

This chain links TRBV2 with TRBJ2-7; TRBD1 matches 9 bases. The CDR3 is 15 amino acids. Germline CDR1 and CDR2: SNHLY and FYNNEI. J was trimmed by 3 bases and V by 6 bases; bases with no gene match: 9. The CDR3 reads CASRLLGQGFYEQYF. The DNA of the CDR3 is TGTGCCAGCAGGCTTTTAGGACAGGGGTTCTACGAGCAGTACTTC.

V is TRBV10-1 and J is TRBJ2-1, with D hard to call. V was shortened by 5 bases and J by 4 bases, with 15 bases between the two germline ends. Germline CDR1 reads WNHNN; CDR2 reads SYGVQD (reference sequence). CDR3 length: 15 amino acids. CDR3 sequence: CASSSPEVRYNEQFF. The CDR3 DNA reads as TGCGCCAGCAGTTCCCCAGAGGTCCGGTACAATGAGCAGTTCTTC.

The genes are TRBV7-6 and TRBJ2-3; D unclear. There are 15 residues in the CDR3. CDR1 is SGHVS, CDR2 FNYEAQ, per germline. Trimming left V 4 bases short and J 0 bases short, with 11 bases between. Here the CDR3 DNA reads TGTGCCAGCAGCTACCCCGGTACTAGCACAGATACGCAGTATTTT. Residues: CASSYPGTSTDTQYF.

This clone has a single count. This sequence joins TRBV6-5 and TRBJ1-6; a weak D match, TRBD1 (6 bases). From germline, CDR1 is MNHEY and CDR2 SVGAGI. Trimming removed 3 bases from V and 8 bases from J, with 8 bases in between. The CDR3 consists of 13 residues. The CDR3 DNA sequence: TGTGCCAGCAGTTATAGGACAGATTCACCCCTCCACTTT. It yields the protein CASSYRTDSPLHF.

This clone has a single count. The genes are TRBV7-9 and TRBJ2-5; D may be TRBD2 (7 bases). The CDR3 has 15 residues. Between the trimmed V and J ends, which lost 5 bases and 10 bases, there was a span of 23 bases. Germline V gives CDR1 SEHNR, CDR2 FQNEAQ (reference sequence). The DNA for the CDR3 is TGTGCCAGCAGCCCCCCCGGGGGGCGAGACAGGTTCCAGTACTTC. This sequence encodes CASSPPGGRDRFQYF. Full variable domain (remainder filled in from reference TRBV7-9 and TRBJ2-5): DTGVSQNPRHKITKRGQNVTFRCDPISEHNRLYWYRQTLGQGPEFLTYFQNEAQLEKSRLLSDRFSAERPKGSFSTLEIQRTEQGDSAMYLCASSPPGGRDRFQYFGPGTRLLVL.

The V call is TRBV6-1, the J call TRBJ2-5, with TRBD1 as a possible D gene (6 bases). CDR1 is MNHNS and CDR2 is SASEGT in the germline V gene. CDR3 length equals 14 residues. V was shortened by 2 bases and J by 5 bases, with 12 bases between the two germline ends. CDR3 DNA sequence: TGTGCCAGCAGTGAAAAGGGACAACGGGAGACCCAGTACTTC. Its translation: CASSEKGQRETQYF.

J is TRBJ2-6 and V is TRBV5-1, with D unclear. Trimming removed 3 bases at V and 0 bases at J, with 7 bases between. Looked up from germline, CDR1 is SGHRS and CDR2 is YFSETQ. There are 15 residues in the CDR3. The DNA of the CDR3 is TGCGCCAGCAGCTCAACCGGCTCTGGGGCCAACGTCCTGACTTTC. As protein: CASSSTGSGANVLTF.